This TCR beta chain came from a study of blood T cell repertoires in COVID-19. Across the whole study: Whether acute or convalescent, the COVID-19 samples came from the United States, Italy and Spain. T cells, B-cell-depleted T cells, or PBMCs provided the cDNA or gDNA that served as material.

It was during active infection that Seattle patients were enrolled and then longitudinally followed. Study processing details: Researchers report that nucleated cell counts were estimated from reference gene primer amplification. Clones were sequenced by immunoSEQ multiplex PCR, and TCRdb holds only the in-frame ones, with some missing. V and J calls and clone size follow that table, whereas D and trimming were derived from the DNA. The table lists tens of thousands of clones, under 90% of them singletons. Germline-derived CDR1 and CDR2 are SNHLY and FYNNEI. The CDR3 totals 11 residues. The V end was cut by 8 bases, the J end by 5 bases, with 9 bases between.

The source of this sequence is a woman over 75 with COVID-19, enrolled during active disease. This chain links TRBV2 with TRBJ1-2, with no clear D. The sequencing input was peripheral blood. The CDR3 sequence is CASSRGYGYTF. In nucleotides, the CDR3 is TGTGCCAGCTCGCGGGGTTATGGCTACACCTTC.